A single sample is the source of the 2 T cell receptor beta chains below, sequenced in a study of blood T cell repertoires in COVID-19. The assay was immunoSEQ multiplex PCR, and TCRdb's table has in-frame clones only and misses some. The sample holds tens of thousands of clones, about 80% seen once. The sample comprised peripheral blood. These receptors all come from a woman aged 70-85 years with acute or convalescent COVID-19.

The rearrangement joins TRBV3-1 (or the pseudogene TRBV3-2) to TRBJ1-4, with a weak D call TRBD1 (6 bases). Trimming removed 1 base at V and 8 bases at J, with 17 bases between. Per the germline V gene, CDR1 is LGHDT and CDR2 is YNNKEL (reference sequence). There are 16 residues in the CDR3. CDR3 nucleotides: TGTGCCAGCAGCCAAGGCGGGGGGCGCATTTTCGAAAAACTGTTTTTT. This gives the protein CASSQGGGRIFEKLFF.

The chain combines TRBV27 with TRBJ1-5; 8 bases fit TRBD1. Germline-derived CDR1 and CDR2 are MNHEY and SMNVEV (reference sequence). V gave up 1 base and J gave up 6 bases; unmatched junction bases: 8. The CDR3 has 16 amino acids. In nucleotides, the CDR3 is TGTGCCAGCAGTTTATATTCATCACAGGGGGGTCAGCCCCAGCATTTT. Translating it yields CASSLYSSQGGQPQHF.